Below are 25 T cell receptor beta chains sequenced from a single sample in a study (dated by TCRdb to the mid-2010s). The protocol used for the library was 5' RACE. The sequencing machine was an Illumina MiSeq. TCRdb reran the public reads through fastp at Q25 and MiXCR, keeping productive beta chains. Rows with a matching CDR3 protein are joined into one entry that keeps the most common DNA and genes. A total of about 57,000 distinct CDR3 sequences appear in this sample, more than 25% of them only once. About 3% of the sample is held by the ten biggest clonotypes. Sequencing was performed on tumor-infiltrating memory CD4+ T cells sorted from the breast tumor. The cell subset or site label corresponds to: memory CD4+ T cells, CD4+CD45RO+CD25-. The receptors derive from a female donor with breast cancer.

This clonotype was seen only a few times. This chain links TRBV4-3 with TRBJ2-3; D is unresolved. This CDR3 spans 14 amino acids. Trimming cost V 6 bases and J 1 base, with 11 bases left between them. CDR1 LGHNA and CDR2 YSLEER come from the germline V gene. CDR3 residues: CASSANYRTDTQYF. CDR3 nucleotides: TGCGCCAGCAGTGCGAACTATCGCACAGATACGCAGTATTTT.

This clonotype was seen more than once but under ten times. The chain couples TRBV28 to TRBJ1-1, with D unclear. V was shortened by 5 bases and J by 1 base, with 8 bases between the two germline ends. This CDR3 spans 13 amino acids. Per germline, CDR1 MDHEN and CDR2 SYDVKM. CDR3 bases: TGTGCCAGCAGTCCAGGCCCGAACACTGAAGCTTTCTTT. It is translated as CASSPGPNTEAFF.

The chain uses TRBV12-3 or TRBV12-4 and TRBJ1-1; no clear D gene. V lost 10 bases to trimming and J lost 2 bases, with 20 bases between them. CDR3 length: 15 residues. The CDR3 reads CAIGVIENYNTEAFF. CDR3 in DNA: TGTGCCATAGGAGTAATAGAAAATTATAACACTGAAGCTTTCTTT.

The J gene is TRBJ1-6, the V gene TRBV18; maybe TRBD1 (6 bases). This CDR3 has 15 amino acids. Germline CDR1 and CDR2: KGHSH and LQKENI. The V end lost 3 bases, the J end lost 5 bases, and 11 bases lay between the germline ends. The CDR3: CASSPRDTNNSPLHF. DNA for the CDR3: TGTGCCAGCTCACCTCGGGACACCAATAATTCACCCCTCCACTTT.

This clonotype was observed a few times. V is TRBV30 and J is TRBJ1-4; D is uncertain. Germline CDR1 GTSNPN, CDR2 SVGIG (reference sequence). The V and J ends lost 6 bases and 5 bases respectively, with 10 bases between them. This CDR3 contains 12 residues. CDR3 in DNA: TGTGCCTGTCTCACTGAGAATGAAAAACTGTTTTTT. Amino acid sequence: CACLTENEKLFF.

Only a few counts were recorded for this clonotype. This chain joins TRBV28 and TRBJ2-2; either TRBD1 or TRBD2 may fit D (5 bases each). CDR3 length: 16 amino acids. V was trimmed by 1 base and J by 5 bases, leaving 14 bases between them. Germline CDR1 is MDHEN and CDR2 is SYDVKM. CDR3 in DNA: TGTGCCAGCAGTTTATTGTCCGGTTGGGGGACCGGGGAGCTGTTTTTT. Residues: CASSLLSGWGTGELFF.

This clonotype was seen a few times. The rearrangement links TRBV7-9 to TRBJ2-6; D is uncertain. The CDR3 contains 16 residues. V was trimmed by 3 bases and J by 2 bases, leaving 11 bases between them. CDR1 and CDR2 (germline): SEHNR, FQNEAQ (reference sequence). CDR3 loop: CASSFWFAAGANVLTF. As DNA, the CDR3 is TGTGCCAGCAGCTTTTGGTTCGCGGCTGGGGCCAACGTCCTGACTTTC. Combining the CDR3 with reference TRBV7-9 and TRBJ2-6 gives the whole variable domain DTGVSQNPRHKITKRGQNVTFRCDPISEHNRLYWYRQTLGQGPEFLTYFQNEAQLEKSRLLSDRFSAERPKGSFSTLEIQRTEQGDSAMYLCASSFWFAAGANVLTFGAGSRLTVL.

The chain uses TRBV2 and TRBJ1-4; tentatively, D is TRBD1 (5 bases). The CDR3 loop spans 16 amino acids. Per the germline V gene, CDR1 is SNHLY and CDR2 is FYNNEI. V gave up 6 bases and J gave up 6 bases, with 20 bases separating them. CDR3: CASRPQGGGLDEKLFF. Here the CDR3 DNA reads TGTGCCAGCAGACCCCAAGGCGGGGGACTTGATGAAAAACTGTTTTTT.

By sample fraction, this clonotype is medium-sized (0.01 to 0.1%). The CDR3 sequence: CASSFTPQEKLFF. For the CDR3, the DNA is TGCGCCAGCAGCTTCACGCCCCAGGAAAAACTGTTTTTT. The gene calls are TRBV5-1 and TRBJ1-4; no definite D call. Germline values: CDR1 SGHRS, CDR2 YFSETQ. The CDR3 covers 13 residues. V dropped 2 bases and J dropped 8 bases, with 10 bases sitting between them.

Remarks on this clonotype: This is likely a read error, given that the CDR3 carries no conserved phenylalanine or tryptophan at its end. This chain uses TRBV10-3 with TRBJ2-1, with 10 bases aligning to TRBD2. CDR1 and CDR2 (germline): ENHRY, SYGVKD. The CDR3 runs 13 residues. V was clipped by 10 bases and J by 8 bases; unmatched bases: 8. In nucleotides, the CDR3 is TGTGCCACCGGCGGGACTAGCGCCGATGAGCAGTTCTGC. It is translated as CATGGTSADEQFC.

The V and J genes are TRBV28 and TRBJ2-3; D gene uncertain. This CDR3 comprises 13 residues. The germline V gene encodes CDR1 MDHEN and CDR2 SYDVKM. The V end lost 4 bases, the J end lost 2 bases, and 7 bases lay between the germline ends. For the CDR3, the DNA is TGTGCCAGCAGTTCGGCCGACACAGATACGCAGTATTTT. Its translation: CASSSADTDTQYF.

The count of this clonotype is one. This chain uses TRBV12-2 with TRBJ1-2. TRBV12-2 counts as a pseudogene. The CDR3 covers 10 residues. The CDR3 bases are TGTGCAAGTCACGCCTATGGCTACACCTTC. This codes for CASHAYGYTF.

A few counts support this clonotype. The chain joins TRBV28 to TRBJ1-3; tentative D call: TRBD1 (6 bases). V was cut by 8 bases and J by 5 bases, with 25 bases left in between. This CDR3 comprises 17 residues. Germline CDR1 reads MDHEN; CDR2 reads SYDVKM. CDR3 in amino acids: CASGTRVGARGRNTIYF. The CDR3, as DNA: TGTGCCAGCGGGACTCGGGTGGGGGCGAGAGGGAGAAACACCATATATTTT.

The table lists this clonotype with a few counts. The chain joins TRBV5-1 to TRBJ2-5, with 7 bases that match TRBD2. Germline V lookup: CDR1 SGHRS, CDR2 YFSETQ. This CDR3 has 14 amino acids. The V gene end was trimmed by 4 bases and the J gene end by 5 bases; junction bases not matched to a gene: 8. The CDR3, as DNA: TGCGCCAGCAGCGCCGGGGGGACTGGGGAGACCCAGTACTTC. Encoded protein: CASSAGGTGETQYF.

This chain's CDR3 is CSARDHVGNPDTQYF. The CDR3 region has the DNA TGCAGTGCTAGAGATCACGTAGGGAACCCAGATACGCAGTATTTT. The chain is built from TRBV20-1 and TRBJ2-3; D is unresolved. The ends were cut back, 0 bases at V and 4 bases at J, with 14 bases in the middle. CDR3 length: 15 amino acids. Germline V gene sequence: CDR1 DFQATT, CDR2 SNEGSKA (reference sequence).

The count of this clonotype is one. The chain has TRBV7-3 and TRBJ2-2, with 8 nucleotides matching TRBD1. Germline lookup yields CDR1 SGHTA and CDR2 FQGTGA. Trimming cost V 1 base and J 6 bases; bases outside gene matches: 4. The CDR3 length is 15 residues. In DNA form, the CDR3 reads TGTGCCAGCAGCTTAAACGCAGGGGGCTCCGGGGAGCTGTTTTTT. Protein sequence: CASSLNAGGSGELFF.

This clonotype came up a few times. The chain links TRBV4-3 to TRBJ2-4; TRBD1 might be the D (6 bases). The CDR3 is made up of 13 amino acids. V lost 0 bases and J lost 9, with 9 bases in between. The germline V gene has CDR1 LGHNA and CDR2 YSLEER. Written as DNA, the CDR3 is TGCGCCAGCAGCCAAGAACTAGGGGGCATTCAGTACTTC. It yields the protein CASSQELGGIQYF.

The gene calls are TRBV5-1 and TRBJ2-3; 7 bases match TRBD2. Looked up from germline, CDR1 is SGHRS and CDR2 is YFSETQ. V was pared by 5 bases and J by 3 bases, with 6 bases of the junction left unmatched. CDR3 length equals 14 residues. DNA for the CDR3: TGCGCCAGCAGTCTAGCGGACGAGACAGATACGCAGTATTTT. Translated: CASSLADETDTQYF.

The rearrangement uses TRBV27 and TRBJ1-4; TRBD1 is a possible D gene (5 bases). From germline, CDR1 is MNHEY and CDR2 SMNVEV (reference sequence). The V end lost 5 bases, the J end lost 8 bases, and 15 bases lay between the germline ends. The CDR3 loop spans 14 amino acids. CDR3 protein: CASSALGRGEKLFF. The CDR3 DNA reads TGTGCCAGCAGTGCCCTGGGAAGGGGAGAAAAACTGTTTTTT.

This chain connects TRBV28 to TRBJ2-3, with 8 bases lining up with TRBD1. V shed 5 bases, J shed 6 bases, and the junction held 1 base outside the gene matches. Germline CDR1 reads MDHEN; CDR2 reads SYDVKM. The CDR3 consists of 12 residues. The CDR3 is CASSRQGDTQYF. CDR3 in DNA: TGTGCCAGCAGTCGACAGGGGGATACGCAGTATTTT.

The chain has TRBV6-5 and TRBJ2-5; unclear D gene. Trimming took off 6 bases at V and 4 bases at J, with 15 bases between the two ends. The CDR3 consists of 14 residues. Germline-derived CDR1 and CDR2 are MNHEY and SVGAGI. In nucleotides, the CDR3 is TGTGCCAGCAGCCCGGGTGGCGTTATAGAGACCCAGTACTTC. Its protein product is CASSPGGVIETQYF.

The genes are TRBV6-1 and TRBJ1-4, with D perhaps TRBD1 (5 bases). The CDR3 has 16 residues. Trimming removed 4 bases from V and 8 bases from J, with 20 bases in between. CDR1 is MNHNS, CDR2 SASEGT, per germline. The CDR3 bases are TGTGCCAGCAGTGCTAACCGGGGCGAGGGCAGGGAAAAACTGTTTTTT. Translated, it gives CASSANRGEGREKLFF.

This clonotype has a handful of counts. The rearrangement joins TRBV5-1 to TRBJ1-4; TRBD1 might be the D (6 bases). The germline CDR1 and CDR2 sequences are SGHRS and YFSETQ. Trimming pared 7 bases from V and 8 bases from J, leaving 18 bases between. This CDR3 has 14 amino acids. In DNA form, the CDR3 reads TGCGCCAGCCGTCCTCCGGGGGCGGGCGAAAAACTGTTTTTT. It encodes CASRPPGAGEKLFF. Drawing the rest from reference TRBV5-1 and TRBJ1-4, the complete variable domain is KAGVTQTPRYLIKTRGQQVTLSCSPISGHRSVSWYQQTPGQGLQFLFEYFSETQRNKGNFPGRFSGRQFSNSRSEMNVSTLELGDSALYLCASRPPGAGEKLFFGSGTQLSVL.

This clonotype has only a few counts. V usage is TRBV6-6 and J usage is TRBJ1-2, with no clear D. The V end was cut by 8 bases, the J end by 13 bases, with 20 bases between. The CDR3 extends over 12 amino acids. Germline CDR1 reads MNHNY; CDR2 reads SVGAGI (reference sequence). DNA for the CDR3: TGTGCCAGCTCTGATAGGCCCTGGGATTTCACCTTC. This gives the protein CASSDRPWDFTF.

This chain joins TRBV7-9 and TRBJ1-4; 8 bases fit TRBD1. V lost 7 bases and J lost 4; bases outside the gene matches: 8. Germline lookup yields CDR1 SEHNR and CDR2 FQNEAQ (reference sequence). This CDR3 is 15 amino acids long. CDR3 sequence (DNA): TGTGCCAGCACCGATCCGGGACAGGTTAATGAAAAACTGTTTTTT. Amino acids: CASTDPGQVNEKLFF.